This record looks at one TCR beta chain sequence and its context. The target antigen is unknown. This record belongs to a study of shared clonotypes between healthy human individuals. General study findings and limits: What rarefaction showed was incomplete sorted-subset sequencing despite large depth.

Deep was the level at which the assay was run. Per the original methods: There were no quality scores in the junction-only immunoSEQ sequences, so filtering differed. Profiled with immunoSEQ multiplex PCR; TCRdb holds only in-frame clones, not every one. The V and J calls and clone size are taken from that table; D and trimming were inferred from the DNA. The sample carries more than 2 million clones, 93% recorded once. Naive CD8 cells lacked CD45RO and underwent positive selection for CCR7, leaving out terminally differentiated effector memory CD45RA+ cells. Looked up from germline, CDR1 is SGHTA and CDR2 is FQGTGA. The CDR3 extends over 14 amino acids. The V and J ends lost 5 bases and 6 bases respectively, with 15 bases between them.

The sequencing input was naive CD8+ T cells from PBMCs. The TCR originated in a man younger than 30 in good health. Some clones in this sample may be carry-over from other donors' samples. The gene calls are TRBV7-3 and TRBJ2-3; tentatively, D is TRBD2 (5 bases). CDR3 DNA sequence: TGTGCCAGCAGCCCGGACTGGATAAACGATACGCAGTATTTT. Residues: CASSPDWINDTQYF.